This T cell receptor (beta chain) was captured in a study of blood T cell repertoires in COVID-19. Overall study context: Donors in the United States, Italy and Spain gave samples during acute or convalescent COVID-19. PBMCs, B-cell-depleted T cells, or T cells provided the cDNA or gDNA that made up the material.

This clone was found once. J gave up 6 bases and V 1 base, and 8 bases lay outside the gene matches. This CDR3 region has 17 residues. CDR1 is LGHDT and CDR2 is YNNKEL in the germline V gene (reference sequence). This table comes from immunoSEQ multiplex PCR, and its TCRdb copy is limited to in-frame clones, with some not included. The profile shows 160,000 or so clones, 86% of them singletons. This chain joins TRBV3-1 (or the pseudogene TRBV3-2) and TRBJ2-3, with 12 bases fitting TRBD2. The sample consisted of peripheral blood. The TCR was taken from a woman aged 65 to 85 with acute or convalescent COVID-19. The DNA of the CDR3 is TGTGCCAGCAGCCAAGCCCCCGGACTAGCGGGGCCCGATACGCAGTATTTT. This gives the protein CASSQAPGLAGPDTQYF.